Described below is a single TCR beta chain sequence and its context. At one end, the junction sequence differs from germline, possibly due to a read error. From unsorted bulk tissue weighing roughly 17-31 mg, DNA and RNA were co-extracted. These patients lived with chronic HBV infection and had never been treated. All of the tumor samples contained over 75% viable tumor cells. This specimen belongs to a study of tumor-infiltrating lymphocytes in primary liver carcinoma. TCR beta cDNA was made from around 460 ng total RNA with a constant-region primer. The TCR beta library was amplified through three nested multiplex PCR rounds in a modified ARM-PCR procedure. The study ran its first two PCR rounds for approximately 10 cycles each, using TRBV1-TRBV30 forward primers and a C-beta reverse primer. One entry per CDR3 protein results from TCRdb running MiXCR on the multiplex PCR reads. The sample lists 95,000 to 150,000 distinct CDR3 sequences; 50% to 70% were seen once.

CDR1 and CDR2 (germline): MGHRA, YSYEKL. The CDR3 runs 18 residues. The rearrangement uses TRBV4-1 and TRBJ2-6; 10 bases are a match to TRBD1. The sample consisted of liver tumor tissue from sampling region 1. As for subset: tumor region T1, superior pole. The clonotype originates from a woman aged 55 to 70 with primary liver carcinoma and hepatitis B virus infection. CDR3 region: CASSQDETGGGRANVPTF. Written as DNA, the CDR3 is TGCGCCAGCAGTCAAGACGAGACAGGGGGCGGAAGGGCCAACGTCCCGACTTTC.